A single sample gave rise to the 30 T cell receptor beta chains below, sequenced in a study of vaccination and CD4 T cells after COVID-19. Antigens for these TCRs are unknown. Stated treatment: roughly 11-day PBMC culture with coronavirus spike peptide pools or control peptides (ViraFEST assay). Sequenced with the Oncomine TCR Beta short-read assay was DNA taken from cultured CD4+ T cells. TCRdb re-called the PCR reads through MiXCR, storing one row per CDR3 protein. The data contain about 22,000 distinct CDR3 sequences, around a third of them singletons. Source material: cultured CD4+ T cells from blood. These receptors were obtained from a human donor with COVID-19.

The chain joins TRBV27 to TRBJ2-3; D unresolved. CDR1 and CDR2 from the germline V gene are MNHEY and SMNVEV (reference sequence). This CDR3 region has 14 residues. Trimming left V 3 bases short and J 2 bases short, with 9 bases between. DNA for the CDR3: TGTGCCAGCAGTTTGAAAAGCCTCACAGATACGCAGTATTTT. Translated, it gives CASSLKSLTDTQYF.

This clonotype was seen more than once but under ten times. The chain recombines TRBV6-5 with TRBJ2-1; 8 nucleotides match TRBD1. The germline gives CDR1 MNHEY, CDR2 SVGAGI. There are 18 residues in the CDR3. V lost 0 bases, J lost 7 bases, and 14 bases stayed unmatched. The CDR3 region has the DNA TGTGCCAGCAGTTACTCCCGGGACAGGATCGATCAAGGGAATGAGCAGTTCTTC. It translates to CASSYSRDRIDQGNEQFF.

The chain links TRBV6-4 to TRBJ2-1, with 12 bases that match TRBD2. This CDR3 has 15 residues. J gave up 10 bases and V 0 bases, and 4 bases lay outside the gene matches. Germline V gene lookup returns CDR1 MRHNA and CDR2 SNTAGT. CDR3 coding DNA: TGTGCCAGCAGTGACTCAACTAGCGGGGGGCTCGAGCAGTTCTTC. Its protein is CASSDSTSGGLEQFF.

Only a few counts were recorded for this clonotype. This rearrangement joins TRBV7-2 to TRBJ2-7; 8 nucleotides match TRBD1. This CDR3 has 15 amino acids. From germline, CDR1 is SGHTA and CDR2 FQGNSA. Germline trimming cut 5 bases from V and 2 bases from J; bases unmatched to any gene: 8. The CDR3 region is CASSRDRPPTYEQYF. DNA for the CDR3: TGTGCCAGCAGCCGGGACAGGCCTCCCACCTACGAGCAGTACTTC.

The chain is built from TRBV7-2 and TRBJ2-7; TRBD2 aligns across 12 bases. V dropped 5 bases and J dropped 0; count of bases not matched to a gene: 5. CDR1 and CDR2 from the germline V gene are SGHTA and FQGNSA. This CDR3 is 16 amino acids long. The CDR3 spells CASSTGTSGFSYEQYF. CDR3 DNA: TGTGCCAGCAGCACCGGGACTAGCGGGTTCTCCTACGAGCAGTACTTC.

The chain employs TRBV7-2 and TRBJ1-2; 11 positions match TRBD1. The germline CDR1 and CDR2 sequences are SGHTA and FQGNSA. V lost 7 bases, J lost 6 bases, and 10 bases stayed unmatched. CDR3 size: 15 residues. Here the CDR3 DNA reads TGTGCCAGCACCCTAACCCGGACAGGGGGCAATGGCTACACCTTC. Translating it yields CASTLTRTGGNGYTF.

The V call is TRBV5-4, the J call TRBJ1-6; no clear D gene. The germline V and J ends were trimmed by 2 bases and 0 bases, with 15 bases remaining between them. CDR1 SGHNT and CDR2 YYREEE come from the germline V gene (reference sequence). CDR3 length equals 18 residues. The CDR3 coding sequence is TGTGCCAGCAGCTTTCCGGACCCTACGAGCTCCTATAATTCACCCCTCCACTTT. Translated: CASSFPDPTSSYNSPLHF.

This sequence joins TRBV12-3 or TRBV12-4 and TRBJ2-3; TRBD1 agrees at 10 bases. V dropped 11 bases and J dropped 3; count of bases not matched to a gene: 5. The CDR3 is made up of 13 amino acids. For the CDR3, the DNA is TGTGCCTGGTCGGACAGGGGGACAGATACGCAGTATTTT. It encodes CAWSDRGTDTQYF.

This rearrangement joins TRBV2 to TRBJ2-2; D remains ambiguous. CDR1 and CDR2 from the germline V gene are SNHLY and FYNNEI. The CDR3 spans 14 residues. Trimming shortened V by 6 bases and J by 5 bases, and 13 bases separated the two germline ends. The CDR3 DNA follows: TGTGCCAGCAGGCGAGACGGTGGGACCGGGGAGCTGTTTTTT. Amino acids: CASRRDGGTGELFF.

The chain combines TRBV7-2 with TRBJ2-7; TRBD1 matches 9 bases. Germline assignment: CDR1 SGHTA and CDR2 FQGNSA. V shed 7 bases, J shed 0 bases, and the junction held 7 bases outside the gene matches. The CDR3 has 15 residues. The DNA of the CDR3 is TGTGCCAGCACCGTCGGGACAGGGAGCTCCTACGAGCAGTACTTC. It encodes CASTVGTGSSYEQYF.

This clonotype has more than one count but fewer than ten. This rearrangement joins TRBV20-1 to TRBJ1-2; 7 bases fit TRBD1. From germline, CDR1 is DFQATT and CDR2 SNEGSKA (reference sequence). The J segment lost 5 bases and the V segment lost 3 bases, leaving 6 bases of the junction unmatched. The CDR3 spans 13 residues. In DNA form, the CDR3 reads TGCAGTGCTAGCGACAGGGTGGGGTATGGCTACACCTTC. Translation: CSASDRVGYGYTF.

This clonotype has more than one count but fewer than ten. The chain combines TRBV20-1 with TRBJ1-1, with TRBD1 matching 9 bases. Losses at the gene ends were 3 bases for V and 1 base for J; bases not matched to a gene: 6. Looked up from germline, CDR1 is DFQATT and CDR2 is SNEGSKA (reference sequence). This CDR3 contains 15 residues. Written as DNA, the CDR3 is TGCAGTGCTAGGGACAGGGGACGGGGGAACACTGAAGCTTTCTTT. This gives the protein CSARDRGRGNTEAFF.

The chain carries TRBV12-3 or TRBV12-4 and TRBJ1-1; D not certain. V gave up 0 bases and J gave up 8 bases, with 7 bases separating them. This CDR3 is 12 amino acids long. DNA of the CDR3: TGTGCCAGCAGTTTAGCGGCGCCAGAAGCTTTCTTT. The encoded protein is CASSLAAPEAFF.

This clonotype was seen just once. The chain employs TRBV5-5 and TRBJ1-5; 9 nucleotides agree with TRBD1. This CDR3 region has 15 residues. The V and J ends lost 3 bases and 3 bases, in that order; junction bases with no gene match: 4. Germline CDR1 is SGHKS and CDR2 is YYEKEE (reference sequence). The CDR3 loop reads CASSWGTGTNQPQHF. For the CDR3, the DNA is TGTGCCAGCAGCTGGGGGACAGGGACCAATCAGCCCCAGCATTTT.

The chain uses TRBV19 and TRBJ1-6; no reliable D call. The V gene's germline CDR1 is LNHDA and CDR2 SQIVND (reference sequence). Between the trimmed V and J ends, which lost 5 bases and 6 bases, there was a span of 17 bases. This CDR3 region has 16 residues. CDR3 DNA: TGTGCCAGTAGTGCCCAGCGACGGGCGGGTAATTCACCCCTCCACTTT. Translating gives CASSAQRRAGNSPLHF.

CDR3 DNA: TGTGCCTGGATGAGGGACAGTATTAACTATGGCTACACCTTC. This encodes CAWMRDSINYGYTF. The chain links TRBV30 to TRBJ1-2; 7 bases align to TRBD1. V lost 4 bases to trimming and J lost 1 base; unmatched junction nucleotides: 6. This CDR3 comprises 14 residues. Germline V lookup: CDR1 GTSNPN, CDR2 SVGIG (reference sequence).

This sequence joins TRBV18 and TRBJ1-4, with a tentative D call TRBD1 (6 bases). The CDR3 extends over 15 amino acids. Trimming cost V 4 bases and J 0 bases, with 9 bases left between them. Germline V gives CDR1 KGHSH, CDR2 LQKENI. In DNA form, the CDR3 reads TGTGCCAGCTCACGTTCAGGGGCAACTAATGAAAAACTGTTTTTT. Its translation is CASSRSGATNEKLFF. The whole variable domain, filled in from reference TRBV18 and TRBJ1-4, reads NAGVMQNPRHLVRRRGQEARLRCSPMKGHSHVYWYRQLPEEGLKFMVYLQKENIIDESGMPKERFSAEFPKEGPSILRIQQVVRGDSAAYFCASSRSGATNEKLFFGSGTQLSVL.

The chain recombines TRBV4-1 with TRBJ1-5; possibly TRBD1 for D (6 bases). With 0 bases removed from V and 7 bases from J, the gap between germline ends came to 13 bases. The length of the CDR3 is 15 residues. Per germline, CDR1 MGHRA and CDR2 YSYEKL. CDR3 in amino acids: CASSQDTGLYQPQHF. For the CDR3, the DNA is TGCGCCAGCAGCCAAGATACAGGGTTGTACCAGCCCCAGCATTTT.

The chain employs TRBV6-2 or TRBV6-3 and TRBJ1-6, with TRBD1 matching 7 bases. The CDR3 covers 14 residues. Germline trimming cut 8 bases from V and 5 bases from J; bases unmatched to any gene: 6. Germline loops: CDR1 MNHEY, CDR2 SVGEGT. CDR3 in amino acids: CASWTGTDNSPLHF. The CDR3 nucleotides read TGTGCCAGCTGGACCGGGACAGATAATTCACCCCTCCACTTT.

The sample holds one count of this clonotype. The chain employs TRBV29-1 and TRBJ1-1; 8 nucleotides agree with TRBD1. With 6 bases clipped from V and 5 bases from J, the junction kept 8 bases outside the gene matches. The CDR3 totals 13 residues. The germline V gene has CDR1 SQVTM and CDR2 ANQGSEA. The CDR3 bases are TGCAGCGTCACTACAGGGGGGTTTACTGAAGCTTTCTTT. Protein product: CSVTTGGFTEAFF.

The chain carries TRBV2 and TRBJ2-2; the D gene could be TRBD1 or TRBD2 (6 bases each). Germline CDR1 is SNHLY and CDR2 is FYNNEI. The CDR3 loop spans 15 amino acids. V gave up 6 bases and J gave up 5 bases, with 16 bases separating them. DNA of the CDR3: TGTGCCAGCAGACAGAGGGGGGTCGGGACCGGGGAGCTGTTTTTT. This codes for CASRQRGVGTGELFF.

The chain combines TRBV7-3 with TRBJ2-3, with 10 bases matching TRBD1. The germline gives CDR1 SGHTA, CDR2 FQGTGA. V dropped 4 bases and J dropped 1; count of bases not matched to a gene: 5. The CDR3 has 16 residues. DNA for the CDR3: TGTGCCAGCAGCTACCTCGGGACAGGGGGCACAGATACGCAGTATTTT. Translation: CASSYLGTGGTDTQYF.

This clonotype was observed a few times. This rearrangement joins TRBV19 to TRBJ2-3; TRBD1 aligns across 7 bases. The ends lost 3 bases at V and 5 bases at J; junction bases unmatched: 8. In germline, CDR1 is LNHDA, CDR2 SQIVND (reference sequence). The CDR3 spans 15 residues. The CDR3 DNA is TGTGCCAGTAGTATCCAGGGGGTTGTGCGAGATACGCAGTATTTT. It specifies CASSIQGVVRDTQYF.

The V call is TRBV19, the J call TRBJ1-2, with a weak D call TRBD1 (5 bases). The CDR3 contains 15 residues. Trimming removed 5 bases from V and 4 bases from J, with 17 bases in between. Germline V CDR1 and CDR2: LNHDA, SQIVND (reference sequence). The CDR3 reads CASSPPGREGYGYTF. DNA of the CDR3: TGTGCCAGTAGTCCTCCGGGACGGGAGGGCTATGGCTACACCTTC.

A few counts support this clonotype. The chain employs TRBV11-2 and TRBJ2-5; TRBD1 agrees at 8 bases. The CDR3 runs to 16 residues. Germline CDR1 reads SGHAT; CDR2 reads FQNNGV. Trimming removed 5 bases from V and 3 bases from J; junction bases left unmatched: 11. The CDR3 spells CASSAIQGVIKETQYF. In DNA form, the CDR3 reads TGTGCCAGCAGCGCGATACAGGGGGTTATCAAAGAGACCCAGTACTTC.

This clonotype was detected only a few times. The rearrangement uses TRBV6-5 and TRBJ1-6; TRBD1 aligns across 10 bases. The CDR3 contains 17 residues. Germline lookup yields CDR1 MNHEY and CDR2 SVGAGI. V gave up 0 bases and J gave up 15 bases; unmatched junction bases: 14. Here the CDR3 reads CASSYSTGQGLIQVLHF. The CDR3 bases are TGTGCCAGCAGTTACTCAACGGGACAGGGGCTAATTCAGGTCCTCCACTTT.

The chain employs TRBV28 and TRBJ2-7; 8 bases match TRBD2. The germline V gene has CDR1 MDHEN and CDR2 SYDVKM. The CDR3 contains 16 residues. With 4 bases clipped from V and 4 bases from J, the junction kept 12 bases outside the gene matches. The CDR3 sequence is CASSSGFGLAEYEQYF. CDR3 coding DNA: TGTGCCAGCAGTTCCGGTTTCGGACTAGCAGAATACGAGCAGTACTTC.

The J gene is TRBJ1-2, the V gene TRBV6-1, with D perhaps matching TRBD1 (5 bases). The ends were cut back, 2 bases at V and 6 bases at J, with 13 bases in the middle. Germline V gives CDR1 MNHNS, CDR2 SASEGT. This CDR3 region has 14 residues. CDR3 in DNA: TGTGCCAGCAGTGAAATCGGGGGTAGGGATGGCTACACCTTC. This translates into CASSEIGGRDGYTF.

This clonotype was counted between two and nine times. The V gene is TRBV7-9, the J gene TRBJ2-2; 8 positions match TRBD1. Germline assignment: CDR1 SEHNR and CDR2 FQNEAQ (reference sequence). The trim removed 7 bases at V and 0 bases at J, leaving 4 bases unmatched. The CDR3 runs to 15 residues. The CDR3 loop is CASNLQGANTGELFF. In nucleotides, the CDR3 is TGTGCCAGCAACCTACAGGGGGCGAACACCGGGGAGCTGTTTTTT.

This clonotype was counted between two and nine times. The gene calls are TRBV5-8 and TRBJ1-2; D uncertain. V shed 4 bases and J shed 7 bases, with 11 bases lying between them. The germline V gene has CDR1 SGHTS and CDR2 YDEGEE. This CDR3 spans 12 amino acids. The CDR3 loop reads CASSPAKSGYTF. The CDR3 bases are TGTGCCAGCAGCCCGGCTAAGTCTGGCTACACCTTC.